Listed here are 23 T cell receptor beta chains from one sample, sequenced in a study of T cell clonotyping in hematopoietic cell transplantation. TCRdb's table, derived via immunoSEQ multiplex PCR, lists solely in-frame clones and lacks some. The repertoire has about 15,000 clones, around 94% of them found once; the top ten carry roughly 4.5%. The input for sequencing was PBMCs, taken 30 days after allogeneic stem cell transplant. The receptors come from a male patient aged 55 to 69 who had an allogeneic stem cell transplant from an unrelated donor, so the T cells may come from the graft donor. Some clones in this sample may be carry-over from other donors' samples.

CDR3 region: CASSVAGGSTDTQYF. Written as DNA, the CDR3 is TGTGCCAGCAGCGTAGCTGGCGGAAGCACAGATACGCAGTATTTT. The chain uses TRBV9 and TRBJ2-3, with unresolved D. The CDR3 has 15 residues. Germline assignment: CDR1 SGDLS and CDR2 YYNGEE. V lost 0 bases and J 0 bases, leaving 8 bases between the germline ends. The full variable domain, rest sourced from reference TRBV9 and TRBJ2-3, is DSGVTQTPKHLITATGQRVTLRCSPRSGDLSVYWYQQSLDQGLQFLIQYYNGEERAKGNILERFSAQQFPDLHSELNLSSLELGDSALYFCASSVAGGSTDTQYFGPGTRLTVL.

V gene TRBV5-4 combines with J gene TRBJ1-6; possibly TRBD1 for D (6 bases). The V end was cut by 1 base, the J end by 10 bases, with 6 bases between. Germline-derived CDR1 and CDR2 are SGHNT and YYREEE (reference sequence). This CDR3 contains 12 residues. The CDR3 nucleotides read TGTGCCAGCAGCTTGCAGGGGTCACCCCTCCACTTT. Its protein product is CASSLQGSPLHF.

This chain uses TRBV5-4 with TRBJ2-2; tentative D call: TRBD1 (5 bases). This CDR3 comprises 15 residues. V lost 3 bases and J 5 bases, leaving 14 bases between the germline ends. Germline lookup yields CDR1 SGHNT and CDR2 YYREEE (reference sequence). The CDR3 region is CASSSGFGRTGELFF. As DNA, the CDR3 is TGTGCCAGCAGCTCAGGGTTTGGAAGGACCGGGGAGCTGTTTTTT.

V usage is TRBV28 and J usage is TRBJ2-7, with D possibly TRBD1 on 6 matching bases. V lost 6 bases, J lost 1 base, and 13 bases lay in between. Per the germline V gene, CDR1 is MDHEN and CDR2 is SYDVKM. The CDR3 spans 14 residues. CDR3 residues: CASRNRVTSYEQYF. CDR3 nucleotides: TGTGCCAGCAGGAACAGGGTGACTTCCTACGAGCAGTACTTC.

This chain uses TRBV28 with TRBJ1-5; D is possibly TRBD1 (6 bases). The germline V and J ends were trimmed by 6 bases and 7 bases, with 28 bases remaining between them. Germline V gene sequence: CDR1 MDHEN, CDR2 SYDVKM. The CDR3 has 18 residues. The CDR3 DNA sequence: TGTGCCAGCAGGGGGGGCAGTCCCCTGAATATAGCATGGCAGCCCCAGCATTTT. This translates into CASRGGSPLNIAWQPQHF.

The chain carries TRBV4-2 and TRBJ2-3; the D is unclear. The CDR3 is made up of 15 amino acids. Germline V lookup: CDR1 LGHNA, CDR2 YNFKEQ. V was pared by 0 bases and J by 1 base, with 8 bases between. The DNA for the CDR3 is TGTGCCAGCAGCCAAGAGATGGCGCGCACAGATACGCAGTATTTT. It specifies CASSQEMARTDTQYF.

This chain links TRBV28 with TRBJ1-5, with D unresolved. The CDR3 is made up of 11 amino acids. Per germline, CDR1 MDHEN and CDR2 SYDVKM. Trimming shortened V by 8 bases and J by 13 bases, and 15 bases separated the two germline ends. The CDR3 DNA reads as TGTGCCAGCCGTGGGAGGCCTACACAGCATTTT. This encodes CASRGRPTQHF.

V usage is TRBV7-8 and J usage is TRBJ1-1; 7 bases align to TRBD1. The V gene end was trimmed by 5 bases and the J gene end by 0 bases; junction bases not matched to a gene: 6. CDR3 length: 15 amino acids. The germline CDR1 and CDR2 sequences are SGHVS and FQNEAQ. CDR3 nucleotide sequence: TGTGCCAGCAGCACGCGGACAGGCTTGAACACTGAAGCTTTCTTT. This codes for CASSTRTGLNTEAFF. Drawing the rest from reference TRBV7-8 and TRBJ1-1, the complete variable domain is GAGVSQSPRYKVAKRGQDVALRCDPISGHVSLFWYQQALGQGPEFLTYFQNEAQLDKSGLPSDRFFAERPEGSVSTLKIQRTQQEDSAVYLCASSTRTGLNTEAFFGQGTRLTVV.

The rearrangement links TRBV29-1 to TRBJ1-6; no clear D. The germline CDR1 and CDR2 sequences are SQVTM and ANQGSEA. The germline V and J ends were trimmed by 1 base and 12 bases, with 13 bases remaining between them. The CDR3 loop spans 13 amino acids. The CDR3 coding sequence is TGCAGCGTTGAAGTAATCATGGGAGGACCCCTCCACTTT. It yields the protein CSVEVIMGGPLHF.

The rearrangement links TRBV7-3 to TRBJ2-1, with 9 bases that match TRBD2. Germline V gives CDR1 SGHTA, CDR2 FQGTGA. This CDR3 region has 13 residues. The trim removed 5 bases at V and 15 bases at J, leaving 11 bases unmatched. CDR3 bases: TGTGCCAGCAGCCCATGGGCGGGAGGGCACTCGTTCTTC. Residues: CASSPWAGGHSFF.

The chain employs TRBV6-1 and TRBJ1-1; possibly TRBD1 for D (5 bases). The CDR3 length is 15 residues. Germline V CDR1 and CDR2: MNHNS, SASEGT. V was clipped by 8 bases and J by 0 bases, with 16 bases between them. The CDR3 protein is CASFDGAILNTEAFF. The CDR3 DNA sequence: TGTGCCAGCTTCGATGGGGCCATTTTGAACACTGAAGCTTTCTTT.

V usage is TRBV2 and J usage is TRBJ2-3; no reliable D call. Germline loops: CDR1 SNHLY, CDR2 FYNNEI. The CDR3 has 16 residues. Between the trimmed V and J ends, which lost 3 bases and 2 bases, there was a span of 15 bases. In DNA form, the CDR3 reads TGTGCCAGCAGTGATAGGCTGAACTCCCCCACAGATACGCAGTATTTT. It encodes CASSDRLNSPTDTQYF.

This clone was recorded once. The CDR3: CASSLEQGAFSNYGYTF. CDR3 sequence (DNA): TGTGCCAGCAGCTTAGAACAGGGGGCTTTCTCTAACTATGGCTACACCTTC. This chain uses TRBV11-2 with TRBJ1-2, with 9 bases matching TRBD1. Losses at the gene ends were 0 bases for V and 0 bases for J; bases not matched to a gene: 5. CDR1 is SGHAT, CDR2 FQNNGV, per germline. The CDR3 has 17 residues.

The chain carries TRBV5-1 and TRBJ1-2; the D gene is possibly TRBD1 (5 bases). Germline V lookup: CDR1 SGHRS, CDR2 YFSETQ. CDR3 length: 15 residues. The V end was cut by 4 bases, the J end by 6 bases, with 19 bases between. CDR3 in amino acids: CASSPTGGVSHGYTF. In DNA, the CDR3 is TGCGCCAGCAGCCCAACTGGGGGGGTTTCACATGGCTACACCTTC.

The chain couples TRBV2 to TRBJ1-5; the D gene is possibly TRBD1 (6 bases). Germline V lookup: CDR1 SNHLY, CDR2 FYNNEI. V lost 4 bases to trimming and J lost 0 bases, with 10 bases between them. The length of the CDR3 is 15 residues. In DNA, the CDR3 is TGTGCCAGCAGTGTGTTAGGGGGTAGCAATCAGCCCCAGCATTTT. The encoded protein is CASSVLGGSNQPQHF.

The chain recombines TRBV5-1 with TRBJ2-7; TRBD1 might be the D (6 bases). The V end was cut by 2 bases, the J end by 1 base, with 10 bases between. Germline values: CDR1 SGHRS, CDR2 YFSETQ. The CDR3 consists of 14 residues. CDR3 amino acids: CASSLPTGSYEQYF. For the CDR3, the DNA is TGCGCCAGCAGCTTACCCACAGGGTCCTACGAGCAGTACTTC.

The chain links TRBV4-1 to TRBJ2-2; a weak D match, TRBD2 (5 bases). CDR3 length equals 16 residues. Germline loops: CDR1 MGHRA, CDR2 YSYEKL. V lost 1 base to trimming and J lost 2 bases, with 11 bases between them. Here the CDR3 DNA reads TGCGCCAGCAGCCAAGGGAGGCAGTTAAACACCGGGGAGCTGTTTTTT. Residues: CASSQGRQLNTGELFF.

This sequence joins TRBV10-3 and TRBJ2-5; no reliable D call. The CDR3 runs 11 residues. V lost 3 bases and J lost 6, with 5 bases in between. Per germline, CDR1 ENHRY and CDR2 SYGVKD. The CDR3 spells CAISDAQTQYF. As DNA, the CDR3 is TGTGCCATCAGTGATGCCCAGACCCAGTACTTC.

The chain combines TRBV5-1 with TRBJ1-4; 7 bases agree with TRBD1. The CDR3 extends over 15 amino acids. V was clipped by 2 bases and J by 3 bases; unmatched bases: 4. Looked up from germline, CDR1 is SGHRS and CDR2 is YFSETQ. CDR3 nucleotide sequence: TGCGCCAGCAGCTTAAGGGGACAGTCTAATGAAAAACTGTTTTTT. Encoded protein: CASSLRGQSNEKLFF.

This clone was observed a single time. The gene calls are TRBV2 and TRBJ1-6; D call uncertain. CDR3 length equals 15 residues. V was pared by 2 bases and J by 0 bases, with 5 bases between. Germline loops: CDR1 SNHLY, CDR2 FYNNEI. CDR3 nucleotides: TGTGCCAGCAGTGAATGGAGCTCCTATAATTCACCCCTCCACTTT. It translates to CASSEWSSYNSPLHF.

The rearrangement links TRBV2 to TRBJ1-3; 9 bases agree with TRBD1. The V gene's germline CDR1 is SNHLY and CDR2 FYNNEI. Losses at the gene ends were 3 bases for V and 0 bases for J; bases not matched to a gene: 6. CDR3 length: 17 residues. The CDR3 sequence: CASSEWGDRVSGNTIYF. CDR3 nucleotides: TGTGCCAGCAGTGAGTGGGGGGACAGGGTCTCTGGAAACACCATATATTTT.

This chain connects TRBV6-1 to TRBJ2-7, with D uncertain. The CDR3 spans 13 residues. From germline, CDR1 is MNHNS and CDR2 SASEGT. Trimming removed 5 bases from V and 2 bases from J, with 10 bases in between. The CDR3 spells CASSLRVTYEQYF. The CDR3 bases are TGTGCCAGCAGTCTCCGGGTCACCTACGAGCAGTACTTC.

The chain recombines TRBV4-1 with TRBJ2-4; TRBD1 agrees at 7 bases. This CDR3 is 15 amino acids long. V dropped 1 base and J dropped 6; count of bases not matched to a gene: 6. Per the germline V gene, CDR1 is MGHRA and CDR2 is YSYEKL. The CDR3 DNA reads TGCGCCAGCAGCCAAGTTGGACAGGCGAGAAACATTCAGTACTTC. This codes for CASSQVGQARNIQYF.